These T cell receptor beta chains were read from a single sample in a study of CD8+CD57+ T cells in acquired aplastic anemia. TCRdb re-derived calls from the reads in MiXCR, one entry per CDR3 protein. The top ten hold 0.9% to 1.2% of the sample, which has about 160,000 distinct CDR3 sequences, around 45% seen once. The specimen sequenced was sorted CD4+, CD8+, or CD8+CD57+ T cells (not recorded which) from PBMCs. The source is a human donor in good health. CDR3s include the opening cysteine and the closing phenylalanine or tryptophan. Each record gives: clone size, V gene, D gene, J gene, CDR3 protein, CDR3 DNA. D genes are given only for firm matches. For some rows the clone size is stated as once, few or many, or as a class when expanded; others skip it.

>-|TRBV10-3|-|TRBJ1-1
CAITQKGGNTEAFF
TGTGCCATCACACAAAAAGGGGGGAACACTGAAGCTTTCTTT
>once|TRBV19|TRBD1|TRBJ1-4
CASSRLTGEKLFF
TGTGCCAGTAGTCGTTTGACAGGGGAAAAACTGTTTTTT
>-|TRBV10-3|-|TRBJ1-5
CAISDPGFDQPQHF
TGTGCCATCAGTGATCCAGGGTTTGATCAGCCCCAGCATTTT
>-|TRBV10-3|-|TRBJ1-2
CAISEAGSGYTF
TGTGCCATCAGTGAAGCTGGGTCTGGCTACACCTTC
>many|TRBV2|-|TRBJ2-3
CACQQGLTDTQYF
TGTGCGTGCCAGCAGGGACTCACAGATACGCAGTATTTT
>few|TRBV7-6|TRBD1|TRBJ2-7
CASGQVGEQYF
TGTGCCTCCGGACAGGTCGGGGAGCAGTACTTC
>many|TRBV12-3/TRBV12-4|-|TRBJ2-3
CASRRDNLPPDTQYF
TGTGCCAGCAGACGGGACAACCTCCCCCCAGATACGCAGTATTTT
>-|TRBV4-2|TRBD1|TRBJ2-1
CASSQTGTGVADTQFF
TGTGCCAGCAGCCAAACCGGGACAGGGGTCGCGGATACGCAGTTCTTC
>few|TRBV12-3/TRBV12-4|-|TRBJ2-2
CASSRTGSPGELFF
TGTGCCAGCAGTCGCACAGGGTCCCCCGGGGAGCTGTTTTTT
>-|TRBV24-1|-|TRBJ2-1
CATSGLSSYKEQFF
TGTGCCACCTCGGGACTCTCCTCCTACAAGGAGCAGTTCTTC
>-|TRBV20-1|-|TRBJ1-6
CSARDGVPLHF
TGCAGTGCTAGAGATGGTGTGCCCCTCCACTTT
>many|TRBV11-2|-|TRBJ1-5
CASSPRGPDGDQPQHF
TGTGCCAGCAGCCCGAGAGGGCCGGATGGGGATCAGCCCCAGCATTTT
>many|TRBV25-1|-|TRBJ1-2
CASSEFGQNYGYTF
TGTGCCAGCAGTGAATTCGGGCAGAACTATGGCTACACCTTC
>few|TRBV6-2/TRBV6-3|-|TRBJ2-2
CASADTGELFF
TGTGCCAGCGCCGACACCGGGGAGCTGTTTTTT
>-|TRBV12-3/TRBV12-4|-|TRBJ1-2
CASSASGTLGGYTF
TGTGCCAGCAGTGCATCCGGGACCCTTGGAGGCTACACCTTC
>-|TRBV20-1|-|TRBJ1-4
CSAISSIGTNEKLFF
TGCAGTGCCATCAGTAGTATAGGCACTAATGAAAAACTGTTTTTT
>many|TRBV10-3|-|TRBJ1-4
CAISASKGSGEKLFF
TGTGCCATCAGCGCTTCAAAAGGGTCTGGGGAAAAACTGTTTTTT
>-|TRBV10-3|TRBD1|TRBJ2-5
CAISAVGTGGETQYF
TGTGCCATCAGTGCGGTCGGGACAGGGGGGGAGACCCAGTACTTC
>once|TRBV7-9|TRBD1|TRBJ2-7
CASSLTQGAREQYF
TGTGCCAGCAGCTTGACACAGGGGGCTCGCGAGCAGTACTTC
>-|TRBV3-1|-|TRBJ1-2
CASSQGAGPYGYTF
TGTGCCAGCAGCCAAGGGGCAGGGCCCTATGGCTACACCTTC
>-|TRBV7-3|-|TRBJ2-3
CASSLTGEGTDTQYF
TGTGCCAGCAGCTTAACAGGGGAAGGGACAGATACGCAGTATTTT
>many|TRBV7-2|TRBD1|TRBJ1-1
CASNKAPGQQNTEAFF
TGTGCCAGCAACAAGGCACCGGGACAGCAGAACACTGAAGCTTTCTTT
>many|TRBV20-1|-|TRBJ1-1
CSARDPPPGRLTF
TGCAGTGCTAGAGATCCCCCACCGGGACGACTAACCTTT
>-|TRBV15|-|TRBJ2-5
CATSAGSREETQYF
TGTGCCACCAGCGCAGGGAGTAGAGAAGAGACCCAGTACTTC